These T cell receptor beta chains were read from a single sample in a study of T cell repertoires in cytomegalovirus infection. One entry per CDR3 protein, called by TCRdb with MiXCR from the reads. Among a few hundred thousand distinct CDR3 sequences listed, 26% were seen once. The sequenced sample consisted of PBMCs. The receptors were gathered from a human donor in good health (CMV status not recorded). Some clones in this sample may be carry-over from other donors' samples. The CDR3 runs from the conserved cysteine through the conserved F or W. The D gene is left open where the match is weak. Clone sizes are given selectively: once, few, many, or a class where the clone is expanded.

.,.,TRBJ2-7,TRBV6-5,TGTGCCAGCAGGAAACCGGGACTTTCTGGCGAGCAGTACTTC,CASRKPGLSGEQYF
.,.,TRBJ2-2,TRBV12-5,TGTGCTAGTGGTTTGGTAAATGGGCGTCGAACCGGGGAGCTGTTTTTT,CASGLVNGRRTGELFF
.,.,TRBJ1-4,TRBV6-5,TGTGCCAGCAGTCCGGTCCGCGAAGGAAAACTGTTTTTT,CASSPVREGKLFF
.,.,TRBJ2-2,TRBV7-6,TGTGCCAGCAGCTTAGGGGGGGGACAGTTAATCACCGGGGAGCTGTTTTTT,CASSLGGGQLITGELFF
.,TRBD2,TRBJ2-1,TRBV6-2/TRBV6-3,TGTGCCAGCAGTCGGACCGGGACTAGCGGGAGGGCCGTCTACAATGAGCAGTTCTTC,CASSRTGTSGRAVYNEQFF
few,.,TRBJ1-1,TRBV7-9,TGTGCCAGCACCATATCCGGAAGAACGACTGAAGCTTTCTTT,CASTISGRTTEAFF
many,TRBD1,TRBJ2-7,TRBV11-2,TGTGCCAGCAGCAAAGGACAGGGCAACTCCTACGAGCAGTACTTC,CASSKGQGNSYEQYF
few,TRBD2,TRBJ2-2,TRBV4-1,TGCGCCAGCAGCCAATCCCGACTAGCGGCTCGCACGAACACCGGGGAGCTGTTTTTT,CASSQSRLAARTNTGELFF
few,.,TRBJ2-1,TRBV7-2,TGTGCCAGCAGCGGCTCGGGACAATACTACAATGAGCAGTTCTTC,CASSGSGQYYNEQFF
.,.,TRBJ1-1,TRBV3-1,TGTGCCAGCAGCCTAGGACCTGGGAAAACTGAAGCTTTCTTT,CASSLGPGKTEAFF
.,.,TRBJ1-2,TRBV14,TGTGCCAGCAGCCAAGAAGTTCCCGGAGTCGTACACTATGGCTACACCTTC,CASSQEVPGVVHYGYTF
.,.,TRBJ2-7,TRBV3-1,TGTGCCAGCAGCCAAGGCGCGGGGAGGTGGTACTTC,CASSQGAGRWYF
many,TRBD1,TRBJ1-2,TRBV4-1,TGCGCCAGCAGCCAACCTCAGGGGGCGGTTAGTCGAGAGAATGGCTACACCTTC,CASSQPQGAVSRENGYTF
.,TRBD2,TRBJ2-1,TRBV6-4,TGTGCCAGCAGTGAGGGACTAGCGGGAGACAATGAGCAGTTCTTC,CASSEGLAGDNEQFF
.,TRBD1,TRBJ2-5,TRBV7-2,TGTGCCAGCAGCTTAGTGATGGGCAGGGGGCCGCCTGCCCAGTACTTC,CASSLVMGRGPPAQYF